This T cell receptor (beta chain) derives from a study of radiotherapy plus CTLA-4 blockade in lung cancer. CDR3 length: 13 amino acids. In germline, CDR1 is SGHTA, CDR2 FQGNSA. V lost 1 base, J lost 7 bases, and 10 bases lay in between. Some clones are missing from TCRdb's copy, which holds only in-frame ones; the method was immunoSEQ multiplex PCR. In the table there are roughly 80,000 clones, more than 60% of which are singletons. The receptor comes from a human donor with non-small cell lung cancer who had a partial response to radiotherapy plus ipilimumab. Some clones in this sample may be carry-over from other donors' samples. This chain uses TRBV7-2 with TRBJ1-2, with TRBD1 as a possible D gene (5 bases). The sequencing used peripheral blood, collected from a patient treated with radiotherapy plus ipilimumab. The CDR3 here is CASSLVARGGYTF. CDR3 sequence (DNA): TGTGCCAGCAGCTTAGTGGCAAGGGGTGGCTACACCTTC.